The rows below give T cell receptor beta chains drawn from one sample of a study of cytomegalovirus exposure and HLA in healthy donors. The repertoire was sequenced with immunoSEQ multiplex PCR; TCRdb's copy has only in-frame clones and lacks some. The sample records tens of thousands of clones, approximately 77% being singletons. The sample comprised PBMCs. All receptors derive from a man under 40 in good health and CMV-seronegative. Both conserved end residues are part of each CDR3. The order of the fields is D gene, J gene, V gene, CDR3 protein. D genes are given only for firm matches.

>TRBD1|TRBJ1-2|TRBV6-5
CASSYNDRGLGYTF
>.|TRBJ2-6|TRBV6-6
CASSYQGTGANVLTF
>.|.|TRBV19
CASSILPLPEGIYEQYF
>.|TRBJ2-2|TRBV7-6
CASGGERTGELFF
>TRBD1|TRBJ1-2|TRBV6-5
CASSQGQNGYTF
>TRBD1|TRBJ2-5|TRBV30
CAWSVGTGGETQYF
>.|TRBJ1-6|TRBV18
CASSIQSPSSYNSPLHF
>.|TRBJ2-5|TRBV28
CASSYYRVLTETQYF
>TRBD2|TRBJ2-5|TRBV4-2
CASSPLGGSVQETQYF
>.|TRBJ2-5|TRBV4-3
CASSQGTGWQETQYF
>.|TRBJ1-3|TRBV10-3
CAIGGAHSGNTIYF
>.|TRBJ1-1|TRBV4-3
CASSQGSRAAEAFF
>TRBD2|TRBJ2-7|TRBV28
CASSLSGLAGFSYEQYF
>TRBD2|TRBJ2-5|TRBV28
CASSSHSGREQYF
>TRBD2|TRBJ2-3|TRBV6-6
CASMRRLAGGVDTQYF
>.|TRBJ1-6|TRBV4-3
CASSQDGTGLSPLHF
>TRBD1|TRBJ1-1|TRBV9
CASSDRGPGTEAFF
>.|TRBJ1-3|TRBV29-1
CSVRSGNTIYF
>TRBD1|TRBJ1-5|TRBV28
CASSDRDRANQPQHF
>.|TRBJ2-5|TRBV19
CASSIQGPETQYF
>.|TRBJ2-1|TRBV28
CASNRLVGNEQFF
>TRBD2|TRBJ2-3|TRBV6-5
CASSYSSGSTASQYF
>.|TRBJ2-1|TRBV7-8
CASSFDREPIEQFF
>.|TRBJ2-7|TRBV5-1
CASILADHPKSYEPYF
>.|TRBJ2-7|TRBV7-9
CSSSPSSYEQYF
>TRBD1|TRBJ2-7|TRBV6-7
CASSLTGVLSYEQYF
>.|TRBJ2-1|TRBV27
CASSWGSTSSYNEQFF
>.|TRBJ2-5|TRBV7-9
CASSLGGLETQYF
>.|TRBJ2-3|TRBV5-1
CASSLGESTDTQYF
>TRBD1|TRBJ2-6|TRBV6-6
CASSRDRESGANVLTF
>.|TRBJ2-2|TRBV5-5
CASSFPTGGGELFF
>TRBD2|TRBJ2-1|TRBV5-1
CASSPGLSYNEQFF
>TRBD1|TRBJ2-3|TRBV5-6
CASSPWTGASTDTQYF
>.|TRBJ2-2|TRBV9
CASSVGATPRTGELFF
>TRBD2|TRBJ2-3|TRBV5-1
CASRTLAGGSDTQYF
>TRBD1|TRBJ2-7|TRBV30
CAWADRGRSEQYF
>.|TRBJ1-2|TRBV2
CASSVSRGGYGYTF
>TRBD1|TRBJ2-6|TRBV27
CASRTGHSGANVLTF
>TRBD1|TRBJ1-1|TRBV5-1
CASRVQGWGTEAFF
>.|TRBJ2-6|TRBV5-1
CASSLTGPGGANVLTF
>TRBD1|TRBJ2-3|TRBV2
CASSRETGGNTDTQYF
>TRBD1|TRBJ1-5|TRBV30
CAWSVGQGDQPQHF
>TRBD2|TRBJ2-7|TRBV5-1
CASSLDGLAGEQYF
>.|TRBJ1-1|TRBV2
CASSDGLSGSTEAFF
>.|TRBJ2-1|TRBV4-1
CASSQDHPGAAYEQFF
>TRBD2|TRBJ2-1|TRBV28
CASRISGDNEQFF
>TRBD1|TRBJ2-1|TRBV29-1
CSVEDRGNEQFF
>TRBD1|TRBJ2-7|TRBV5-1
CASSFDRAPYEQYF
>.|TRBJ1-1|TRBV28
CASRVYLFGGGLTTNTEAFF
>TRBD1|TRBJ1-6|TRBV18
CASSRGQSSYNSPLHF
>.|TRBJ2-1|TRBV6-1
CASSVFGGYNEQFF
>TRBD1|TRBJ1-2|TRBV28
CASSLDGAGTGTNYGYTF
>.|TRBJ1-5|TRBV28
CATTRGGNNQPQHF
>TRBD1|TRBJ2-5|TRBV4-2
CASSSGTGVEETQYF
>.|TRBJ1-2|TRBV19
CASSLQSSSYGYTF
>.|TRBJ1-1|TRBV16
CASSLGGVRVGTEAFF
>TRBD1|TRBJ1-1|TRBV7-9
CASSPKGQGNTEAFF